This T cell receptor (beta chain) was identified during a study of CD4 T cells in relation to SARS-CoV-2 and coronaviruses (TCRdb year 2021). General notes on the study: The ViraFEST assay cultured PBMCs with antigen for roughly 10 days, then sequenced TCR beta CDR3s to find antigen-specific clonal expansions. An HIV-1 Nef peptide pool or a no-peptide culture served as the negative reference condition. Shared crossreactive spike epitopes were mapped to their HLA restriction using patient-derived lymphoblastoid cell lines. Memory CD4+ T cell crossreactivity between SARS-CoV-2 and common cold coronavirus spike proteins was assessed at the TCR clonotype level in the study. Samples from three pre-COVID donors and the naive versus memory experiments were sequenced with the Adaptive Biotechnologies TCR-sequencing kit; other data were Illumina-based. A different, Illumina-based TCR-beta assay was used to sequence expansion assays from other donors in the study.

This clone occurred once. Its antigen is currently not known. Qualities for individual bases were not recorded, and no much larger clone is one base off. Summary of the overall study and its limitations: Approximately 61% of donors had memory CD4+ clonotypes that crossrecognized SARS-CoV-2 and at least one common cold coronavirus spike. Significantly weaker SARS-CoV-2-driven expansion was shown by crossreactive clones than by monoreactive clones, consistent with antigenic imprinting. Pre-pandemic and post-infection samples were not both contributed by any donor, so tracing of the source of pre-existing responses was limited. Small numbers of patients and of tested TCRs limited the study. Crossreactivity analysis was centred on spike protein, so crossreactivity against other viral proteins was not assessed.

The CDR3 measures 13 amino acids from cysteine to phenylalanine. Only the CDR3 part of the read is kept: 39 bases, read in frame from the first base. Trimming at the junction amounts to 6 bases on V and 4 bases on J, and the germline ends lie 11 bases apart. The CDR1 and CDR2 encoded by the germline V gene (reference sequence) are SGHNT and YYREEE. CD4+ T cells from unexposed donors were collected before the COVID-19 pandemic (2011-2018). Following 10 days of culture, the EasySep CD4+ T cell isolation kit was used to isolate CD4+ T cells. As cell number allowed, CD4+ T cells from unexposed donors were tested for reactivity to SARS-CoV-2 S and N and to four common cold coronavirus spike pools. PBMCs were cultured at about 1.9 million per well in IMDM supplemented with 5% human AB serum and 10 IU/ml IL-2. Half of the culture medium was replaced with fresh IL-2-containing medium on days 3 and 7. Triplicate replicate wells were generally used for each peptide culture condition. Leukapheresis product for the unexposed donors was bought commercially. Ficoll-Paque PLUS gradient centrifugation was used to isolate PBMCs from either whole blood or leukapheresis product. PBMCs were either used fresh in the expansion assay or cryopreserved at -140 degrees C. The QIAamp Micro DNA Kit was used to extract genomic DNA from the CD4+ T cells.

The library came from the immunoSEQ multiplex PCR assay. The authors processed their data as follows. During preprocessing, nonproductive sequences were removed, as were CDR3s that did not start with C, did not end with F or W, or were shorter than 7 amino acids. The MANAFEST web app was used to call antigen-specific clonotypes on the basis of expansion compared with the reference and with other culture wells. To be counted as positive, a clone had to show significant expansion compared with the reference culture, at an FDR below 0.05, in 2 of 3 replicate wells. To be called positive, a clone also had to show significant expansion compared with every other tandem well and an odds ratio greater than 5. After three terminal residues were trimmed from each end, CDR3 homology was quantified as pairwise Levenshtein distance using the stringdist R package. As stored in TCRdb, this immuneACCESS dataset retains in-frame rearrangements with V and J assigned. A fraction of the clones does not appear; measured against another copy, unresolved V genes explain less than half of the discrepancy, and the remainder lacks a known reason. V and J calls and clone size are those listed in that table; D and trimming were worked out from the DNA. Present in this sample are some 25,000 clones, around three quarters of which were seen just once. Of the sample, 8% to 13% is held by the ten largest clones.

The clonotype was recovered from a human donor in good health. Specimen: CD4+ T cells from PBMCs, cultured in vitro. The chain is assembled from TRBV5-4 and TRBJ2-1; a weak D assignment points to TRBD1 (5 bases agree). The DNA reads TGTGCCAGCACCAGGGTAGGTTACAATGAGCAGTTCTTC. Its translation reads: CASTRVGYNEQFF.